The next 14 T cell receptor beta chains were all read from a single sample in a study of OX40 agonist ivuxolimab in advanced cancers. Assay: immunoSEQ multiplex PCR; the TCRdb copy retains only in-frame clones and omits some. The sample holds some 43,000 clones, approximately 86% seen once. The material was CD4+ or CD8+ T cells sorted from blood, obtained in a trial of the OX40 agonist ivuxolimab. Source of these receptors: an adult with an advanced solid tumor such as melanoma, head and neck, liver or kidney cancer.

This sequence joins TRBV7-9 and TRBJ2-2, with unresolved D. Deletions cut 5 bases from V and 5 bases from J, with 15 bases between. Germline V gene sequence: CDR1 SEHNR, CDR2 FQNEAQ (reference sequence). The CDR3 length is 15 residues. The CDR3 DNA sequence: TGTGCCAGCAGCGAAAAGGTCGCAGGAACCGGGGAGCTGTTTTTT. As protein: CASSEKVAGTGELFF.

The CDR3 loop is CASSSLTGGTDTQYF. The DNA for the CDR3 is TGCGCCAGCAGCTCGTTGACCGGGGGCACAGATACGCAGTATTTT. The chain couples TRBV5-1 to TRBJ2-3; D perhaps matches TRBD2 (5 bases). Germline V lookup: CDR1 SGHRS, CDR2 YFSETQ. The CDR3 has 15 residues. The V end was cut by 3 bases, the J end by 1 base, with 12 bases between.

The V and J genes are TRBV28 and TRBJ2-5; tentatively, D is TRBD2 (5 bases). Germline V gives CDR1 MDHEN, CDR2 SYDVKM. The V end lost 6 bases, the J end lost 5 bases, and 13 bases lay between the germline ends. The CDR3 totals 13 residues. The CDR3 reads CASRVGREETQYF. In DNA form, the CDR3 reads TGTGCCAGCAGAGTGGGAAGGGAGGAGACCCAGTACTTC.

The chain employs TRBV6-5 and TRBJ2-3, with D perhaps TRBD2 (5 bases). CDR1 is MNHEY, CDR2 SVGAGI, per germline. The CDR3 length is 14 residues. Trimming stripped 4 bases from V and 2 bases from J, with 10 bases between. The CDR3 sequence: CASSFLGNTDTQYF. In nucleotides, the CDR3 is TGTGCCAGCAGTTTCCTCGGGAACACAGATACGCAGTATTTT.

V usage is TRBV7-9 and J usage is TRBJ2-5; D is tentatively TRBD1 or TRBD2 (6 bases each). V gave up 1 base and J gave up 2 bases, with 20 bases separating them. The length of the CDR3 is 18 residues. The germline CDR1 and CDR2 sequences are SEHNR and FQNEAQ (reference sequence). The CDR3 bases are TGTGCCAGCAGCTTAGGGCCCTCTAGGGGGGCGCCACAAGAGACCCAGTACTTC. Protein: CASSLGPSRGAPQETQYF.

This chain uses TRBV19 with TRBJ2-5; possibly TRBD1 or TRBD2 for D (5 bases each). CDR3 size: 16 residues. V lost 3 bases, J lost 3 bases, and 17 bases lay in between. Germline loops: CDR1 LNHDA, CDR2 SQIVND (reference sequence). CDR3 loop: CASSMYPGRSKETQYF. In DNA form, the CDR3 reads TGTGCCAGTAGTATGTATCCGGGACGGAGCAAAGAGACCCAGTACTTC.

This chain uses TRBV11-2 with TRBJ2-2, with 9 bases fitting TRBD2. V was clipped by 5 bases and J by 4 bases; unmatched bases: 14. Germline V gene lookup returns CDR1 SGHAT and CDR2 FQNNGV. The CDR3 sequence is 18 residues long. The CDR3 here is CASSIGLAGTATTGELFF. CDR3 coding DNA: TGTGCCAGCAGCATCGGCCTAGCGGGGACAGCGACCACCGGGGAGCTGTTTTTT.

The V and J genes are TRBV7-8 and TRBJ2-5; D is possibly TRBD1 (5 bases). V shed 0 bases and J shed 5 bases, with 10 bases lying between them. The CDR3 length is 14 residues. Germline V gene sequence: CDR1 SGHVS, CDR2 FQNEAQ. The CDR3 DNA sequence: TGTGCCAGCAGCTTAGCGGTGGGGCAGGAGACCCAGTACTTC. Its translation: CASSLAVGQETQYF.

This clone was observed a single time. This chain links TRBV28 with TRBJ1-3; no definite D call. Germline V lookup: CDR1 MDHEN, CDR2 SYDVKM. Trimming took 3 bases from V and 0 from J, leaving 6 bases between them. The CDR3 covers 14 residues. The CDR3 spells CASSFQSSGNTIYF. In DNA form, the CDR3 reads TGTGCCAGCAGTTTTCAGAGCTCTGGAAACACCATATATTTT. The full variable domain, with the rest looked up from reference TRBV28 and TRBJ1-3, is DVKVTQSSRYLVKRTGEKVFLECVQDMDHENMFWYRQDPGLGLRLIYFSYDVKMKEKGDIPEGYSVSREKKERFSLILESASTNQTSMYLCASSFQSSGNTIYFGEGSWLTVV.

This rearrangement joins TRBV18 to TRBJ2-1; D is undetermined. V dropped 0 bases and J dropped 6 bases, with 9 bases sitting between them. The CDR3 consists of 14 residues. The germline gives CDR1 KGHSH, CDR2 LQKENI. CDR3 coding DNA: TGTGCCAGCTCACCACCGGTTGGGTCCAATGAGCAGTTCTTC. It is translated as CASSPPVGSNEQFF. Filled out from reference TRBV18 and TRBJ2-1, the complete variable domain reads NAGVMQNPRHLVRRRGQEARLRCSPMKGHSHVYWYRQLPEEGLKFMVYLQKENIIDESGMPKERFSAEFPKEGPSILRIQQVVRGDSAAYFCASSPPVGSNEQFFGPGTRLTVL.

The chain uses TRBV7-9 and TRBJ2-3, with D perhaps TRBD2 (5 bases). Trimming took off 5 bases at V and 0 bases at J, with 15 bases between the two ends. CDR1 and CDR2 (germline): SEHNR, FQNEAQ (reference sequence). The CDR3 loop spans 16 amino acids. The CDR3 region is CASSPAEGASTDTQYF. CDR3 coding DNA: TGTGCCAGCAGCCCCGCTGAGGGAGCTAGCACAGATACGCAGTATTTT.

CDR3 protein: CATSRFLSTDTQYF. The CDR3 nucleotides are TGTGCCACCAGCAGGTTCCTAAGCACAGATACGCAGTATTTT. This chain connects TRBV15 to TRBJ2-3, with D unresolved. Germline V gives CDR1 LNHNV, CDR2 YYDKDF (reference sequence). V was pared by 3 bases and J by 0 bases, with 7 bases between. The CDR3 is 14 residues long.

The gene calls are TRBV6-5 and TRBJ2-1; D is undetermined. The CDR3 runs 13 residues. Germline CDR1 MNHEY, CDR2 SVGAGI. V dropped 5 bases and J dropped 4 bases, with 9 bases sitting between them. CDR3: CASSDRVYNEQFF. The DNA for the CDR3 is TGTGCCAGCAGTGATCGGGTTTACAATGAGCAGTTCTTC.

The chain links TRBV5-5 to TRBJ2-1; 8 nucleotides line up with TRBD2. Germline V lookup: CDR1 SGHKS, CDR2 YYEKEE (reference sequence). The CDR3 runs to 16 residues. The trim removed 4 bases at V and 2 bases at J, leaving 8 bases unmatched. The CDR3 here is CASSLPRGGAYNEQFF. CDR3 sequence (DNA): TGTGCCAGCAGCCTACCCCGGGGGGGGGCCTACAATGAGCAGTTCTTC.